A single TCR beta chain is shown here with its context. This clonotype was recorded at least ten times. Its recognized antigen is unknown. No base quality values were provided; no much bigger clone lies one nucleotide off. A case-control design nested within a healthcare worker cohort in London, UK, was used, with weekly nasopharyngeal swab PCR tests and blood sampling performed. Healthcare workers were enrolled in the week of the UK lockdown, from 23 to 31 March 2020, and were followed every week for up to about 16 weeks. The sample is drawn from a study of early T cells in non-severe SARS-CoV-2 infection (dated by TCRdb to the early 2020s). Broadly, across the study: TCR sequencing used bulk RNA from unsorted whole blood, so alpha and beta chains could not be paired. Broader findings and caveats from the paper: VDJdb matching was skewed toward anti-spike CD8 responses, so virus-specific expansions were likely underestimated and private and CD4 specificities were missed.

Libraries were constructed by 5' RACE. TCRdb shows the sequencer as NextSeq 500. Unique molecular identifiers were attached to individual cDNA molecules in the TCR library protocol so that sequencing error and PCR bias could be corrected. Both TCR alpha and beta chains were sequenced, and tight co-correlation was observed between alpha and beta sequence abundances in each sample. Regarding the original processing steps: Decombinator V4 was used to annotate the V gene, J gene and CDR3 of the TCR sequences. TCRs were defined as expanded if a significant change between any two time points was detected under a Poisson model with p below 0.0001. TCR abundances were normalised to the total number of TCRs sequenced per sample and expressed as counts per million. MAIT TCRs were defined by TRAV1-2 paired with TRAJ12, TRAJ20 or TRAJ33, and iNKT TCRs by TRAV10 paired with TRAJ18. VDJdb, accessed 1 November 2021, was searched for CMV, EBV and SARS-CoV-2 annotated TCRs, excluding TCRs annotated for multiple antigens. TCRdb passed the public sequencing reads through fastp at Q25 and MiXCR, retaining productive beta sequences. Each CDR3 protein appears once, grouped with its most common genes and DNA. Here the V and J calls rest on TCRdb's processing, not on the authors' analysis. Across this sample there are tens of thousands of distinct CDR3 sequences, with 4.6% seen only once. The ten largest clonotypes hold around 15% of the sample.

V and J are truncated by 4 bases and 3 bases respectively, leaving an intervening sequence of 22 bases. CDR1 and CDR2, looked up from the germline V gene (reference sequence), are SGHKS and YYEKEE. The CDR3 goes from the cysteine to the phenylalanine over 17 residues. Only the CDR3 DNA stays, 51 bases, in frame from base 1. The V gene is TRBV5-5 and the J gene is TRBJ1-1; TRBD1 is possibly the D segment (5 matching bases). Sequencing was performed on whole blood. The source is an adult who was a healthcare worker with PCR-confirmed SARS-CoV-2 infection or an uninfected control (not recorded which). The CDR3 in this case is CASSLTAGLQTDTEAFF. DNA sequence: TGTGCCAGCAGCCTGACCGCAGGGCTCCAAACGGACACTGAAGCTTTCTTT. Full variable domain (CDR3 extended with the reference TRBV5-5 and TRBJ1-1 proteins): DAGVTQSPTHLIKTRGQQVTLRCSPISGHKSVSWYQQVLGQGPQFIFQYYEKEERGRGNFPDRFSARQFPNYSSELNVNALLLGDSALYLCASSLTAGLQTDTEAFFGQGTRLTVV.